A single sample gave rise to the 7 T cell receptor beta chains below, sequenced in a study of PD-L1 blockade in urothelial cancer. Here immunoSEQ multiplex PCR was the method, and the copy in TCRdb shows in-frame clones only, minus some. The sample includes 85,000 to 90,000 clones, 90% of them seen just once. Material: PBMCs, obtained around atezolizumab (anti-PD-L1) treatment. Receptors originate from a man between 60 and 70 years old with urothelial cancer.

The V call is TRBV28, the J call TRBJ1-2, with D perhaps TRBD1 (6 bases). Germline loops: CDR1 MDHEN, CDR2 SYDVKM. This CDR3 comprises 16 residues. The V and J ends lost 7 bases and 3 bases respectively, with 21 bases between them. This chain's CDR3 is CASNGPTGIIDYGYTF. DNA of the CDR3: TGTGCCAGCAACGGACCTACAGGGATTATCGACTATGGCTACACCTTC.

The chain has TRBV4-2 and TRBJ2-2; 8 bases are shared with TRBD1. Germline V gene sequence: CDR1 LGHNA, CDR2 YNFKEQ. Trimming took 4 bases from V and 0 from J; bases not matched to a gene: 4. This CDR3 spans 16 amino acids. CDR3 nucleotide sequence: TGTGCCAGCAGCCCGACAGGGGCTTCGAACACCGGGGAGCTGTTTTTT. It codes for CASSPTGASNTGELFF.

The rearrangement joins TRBV4-3 to TRBJ2-7; 8 positions match TRBD1. The CDR3 length is 15 residues. Losses at the gene ends were 1 base for V and 2 bases for J; bases not matched to a gene: 4. Germline values: CDR1 LGHNA, CDR2 YSLEER. The CDR3 DNA is TGCGCCAGCAGCCAAGCAGGGGGCCTGACCTACGAGCAGTACTTC. It yields the protein CASSQAGGLTYEQYF.

This rearrangement joins TRBV9 to TRBJ2-5; 13 bases align to TRBD2. V lost 4 bases, J lost 5 bases, and 11 bases stayed unmatched. Germline assignment: CDR1 SGDLS and CDR2 YYNGEE. CDR3 length equals 17 residues. The CDR3 coding sequence is TGTGCCAGCAGCACGAGGACTAGCGGGGGAGGCGCGGAGACCCAGTACTTC. Encoded protein: CASSTRTSGGGAETQYF.

The chain has TRBV11-2 and TRBJ1-1; D is uncertain. In germline, CDR1 is SGHAT, CDR2 FQNNGV. Between the trimmed V and J ends, which lost 5 bases and 2 bases, there was a span of 12 bases. The CDR3 is 14 amino acids. The CDR3: CASSLGGSNTEAFF. CDR3 in DNA: TGTGCCAGCAGCCTAGGAGGTTCAAACACTGAAGCTTTCTTT.

In this sample, this clone turned up once. The genes are TRBV5-4 and TRBJ1-2; 10 bases line up with TRBD1. Germline-derived CDR1 and CDR2 are SGHNT and YYREEE (reference sequence). V shed 5 bases, J shed 1 base, and the junction held 14 bases outside the gene matches. The CDR3 is made up of 18 amino acids. CDR3 in amino acids: CASRPGPRDRGNNYGYTF. The DNA of the CDR3 is TGTGCCAGCAGACCGGGACCCCGGGACAGGGGTAATAACTATGGCTACACCTTC.

This chain joins TRBV4-3 and TRBJ2-7, with D tentatively TRBD2 (6 bases). The length of the CDR3 is 15 residues. V was cut by 1 base and J by 2 bases, with 12 bases left in between. The germline gives CDR1 LGHNA, CDR2 YSLEER. The CDR3 DNA is TGCGCCAGCAGCCAAGGTCGAGCGGGCACCTACGAGCAGTACTTC. This gives the protein CASSQGRAGTYEQYF.